This T cell receptor (beta chain) was recorded in a study of regulatory T cells in long-lasting Graves disease. The time point denotes: persistent/refractory GD, antithyroid drugs over 5 years with positive TRAb. Generation of the TCR library employed RNA extracted from PBMCs. Both iRepertoire HTBI primers and Arm-PCR of CDR3 regions were used to build the TCR beta libraries. In TCRdb, the multiplex PCR reads were re-called with MiXCR into one record per CDR3 protein. The sample yields 430,000 or so distinct CDR3 sequences, 21% seen once. In this sample, this clonotype turned up a few times. Its antigen is as yet unknown. The study's findings and limits: Results may be inaccurate due to the small sample size.

The sequencing here drew on peripheral blood mononuclear cells (PBMCs), taken when the disease was refractory, from a patient treated with antithyroid drugs. The TCR sequence derives from a female donor with Graves disease.

The CDR3 nucleotides are TGTGCCAGCGTAGGGGGAGGATTCGAGCCCCAGCATTTT. It translates to CASVGGGFEPQHF. The rearrangement joins TRBV2 to TRBJ1-5, with D perhaps TRBD1 (6 bases). CDR1 is SNHLY and CDR2 is FYNNEI in the germline V gene. The V and J ends lost 8 bases and 8 bases respectively, with 16 bases between them. The CDR3 totals 13 residues.